This T cell receptor (beta chain) was captured in a study of blood T cell repertoires in COVID-19. Some clones are missing from TCRdb's copy, which holds only in-frame ones; the method was immunoSEQ multiplex PCR. Among a few hundred thousand clones listed, roughly 85% were seen once. Trimming removed 3 bases at V and 5 bases at J, with 2 bases between. CDR3 length: 11 residues. Germline values: CDR1 MNHEY, CDR2 SVGEGT. The chain uses TRBV6-2 or TRBV6-3 and TRBJ2-1, with no clear D. The source is a woman in her late teens or twenties with acute or convalescent COVID-19. Source material: peripheral blood. The CDR3 sequence is CASSYNNEQFF. CDR3 sequence (DNA): TGTGCCAGCAGTTATAACAATGAGCAGTTCTTC.